The TCR beta chain described here comes from a study of T cell changes during pregnancy in multiple sclerosis. Measured with immunoSEQ multiplex PCR; TCRdb has only the in-frame clones, and not every one. The sample includes about 40,000 clones, under 90% of them seen just once. J was trimmed by 5 bases and V by 4 bases; bases with no gene match: 7. The CDR3 totals 14 residues. CDR1 and CDR2 from the germline V gene are SEHNR and FQNEAQ (reference sequence). Here the sequenced sample was peripheral blood, taken in the second trimester of pregnancy. The rearrangement joins TRBV7-9 to TRBJ1-1; TRBD1 matches 7 bases. The receptor was isolated from a female donor in good health, enrolled as a control in a pregnancy study. The CDR3 coding sequence is TGTGCCAGCAGCTCGATCAGGGGGAGGACTGAAGCTTTCTTT. Its translation is CASSSIRGRTEAFF.